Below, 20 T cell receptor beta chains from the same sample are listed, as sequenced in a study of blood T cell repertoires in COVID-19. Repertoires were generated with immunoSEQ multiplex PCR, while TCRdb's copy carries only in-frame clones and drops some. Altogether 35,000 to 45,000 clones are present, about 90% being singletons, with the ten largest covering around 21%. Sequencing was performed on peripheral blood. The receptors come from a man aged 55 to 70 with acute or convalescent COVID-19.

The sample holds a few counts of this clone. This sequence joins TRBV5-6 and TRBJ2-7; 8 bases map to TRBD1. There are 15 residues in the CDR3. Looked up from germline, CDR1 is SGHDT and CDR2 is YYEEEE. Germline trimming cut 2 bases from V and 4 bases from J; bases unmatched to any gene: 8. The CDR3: CASSFQGAMYYEQYV. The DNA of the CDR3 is TGTGCCAGCAGCTTCCAGGGGGCAATGTATTACGAGCAGTACGTC.

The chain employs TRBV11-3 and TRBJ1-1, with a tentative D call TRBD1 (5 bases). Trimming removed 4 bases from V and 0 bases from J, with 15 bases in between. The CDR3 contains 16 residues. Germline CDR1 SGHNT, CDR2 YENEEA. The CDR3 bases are TGTGCCAGCAGCTCCGATGGACACGGCATGAACACTGAAGCTTTCTTT. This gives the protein CASSSDGHGMNTEAFF.

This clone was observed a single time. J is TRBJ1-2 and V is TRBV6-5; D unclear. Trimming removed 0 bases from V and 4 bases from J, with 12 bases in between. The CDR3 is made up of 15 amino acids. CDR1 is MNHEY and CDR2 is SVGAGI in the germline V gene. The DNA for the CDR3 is TGTGCCAGCAGTTACTCGCCGGTAGGGAGCTATGGCTACACCTTC. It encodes CASSYSPVGSYGYTF.

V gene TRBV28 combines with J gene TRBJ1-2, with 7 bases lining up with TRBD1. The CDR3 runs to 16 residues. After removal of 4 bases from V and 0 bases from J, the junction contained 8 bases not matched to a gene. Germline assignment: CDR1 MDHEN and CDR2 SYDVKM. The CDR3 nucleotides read TGTGCCAGCAGTTCTTTATACAGGGGACCTAACTATGGCTACACCTTC. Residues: CASSSLYRGPNYGYTF.

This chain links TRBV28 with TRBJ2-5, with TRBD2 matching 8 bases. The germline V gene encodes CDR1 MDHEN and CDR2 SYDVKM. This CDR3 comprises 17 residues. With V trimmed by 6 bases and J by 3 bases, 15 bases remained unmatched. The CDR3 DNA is TGTGCCAGCAGGCCCCCCATCGGGGGGGACCAGAAAGAGACCCAGTACTTC. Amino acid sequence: CASRPPIGGDQKETQYF.

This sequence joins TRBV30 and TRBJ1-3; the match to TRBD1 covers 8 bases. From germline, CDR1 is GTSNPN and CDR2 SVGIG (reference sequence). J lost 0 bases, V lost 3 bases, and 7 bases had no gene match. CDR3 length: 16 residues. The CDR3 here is CAWRGIGQGSGNTIYF. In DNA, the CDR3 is TGTGCCTGGAGGGGGATCGGACAGGGCTCTGGAAACACCATATATTTT.

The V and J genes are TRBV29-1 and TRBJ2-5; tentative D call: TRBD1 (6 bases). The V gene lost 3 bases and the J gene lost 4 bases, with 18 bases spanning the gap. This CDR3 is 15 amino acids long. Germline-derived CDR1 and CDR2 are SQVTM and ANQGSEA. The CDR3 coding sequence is TGCAGCGTTGACAGGGGATCCGGTTTGTCAGAGACCCAGTACTTC. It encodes CSVDRGSGLSETQYF.

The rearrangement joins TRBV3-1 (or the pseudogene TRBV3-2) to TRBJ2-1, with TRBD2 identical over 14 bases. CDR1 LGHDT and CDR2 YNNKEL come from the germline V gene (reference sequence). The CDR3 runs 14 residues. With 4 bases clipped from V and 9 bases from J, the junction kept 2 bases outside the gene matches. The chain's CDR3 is CASSPGLAGVEQFF. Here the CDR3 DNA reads TGTGCCAGCAGCCCGGGACTAGCGGGAGTTGAGCAGTTCTTC.

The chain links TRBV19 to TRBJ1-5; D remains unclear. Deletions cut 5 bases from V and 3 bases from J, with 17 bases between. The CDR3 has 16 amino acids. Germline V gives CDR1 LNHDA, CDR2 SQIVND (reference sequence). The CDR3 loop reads CASSPSGGLPNQPQHF. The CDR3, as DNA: TGTGCCAGTAGTCCCTCCGGCGGTCTCCCCAATCAGCCCCAGCATTTT. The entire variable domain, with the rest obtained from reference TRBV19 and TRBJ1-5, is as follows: DGGITQSPKYLFRKEGQNVTLSCEQNLNHDAMYWYRQDPGQGLRLIYYSQIVNDFQKGDIAEGYSVSREKKESFPLTVTSAQKNPTAFYLCASSPSGGLPNQPQHFGDGTRLSIL.

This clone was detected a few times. The CDR3 DNA sequence: TGTGCCAGCAGCCCTACAGCTCCCTATGGCTACACCTTC. Amino acid sequence: CASSPTAPYGYTF. The chain uses TRBV11-3 and TRBJ1-2, with D unclear. The length of the CDR3 is 13 residues. V was cut by 5 bases and J by 4 bases, with 11 bases left in between. Germline V gene lookup returns CDR1 SGHNT and CDR2 YENEEA. The variable domain in full, with the rest retrieved from reference TRBV11-3 and TRBJ1-2, is EAGVVQSPRYKIIEKKQPVAFWCNPISGHNTLYWYLQNLGQGPELLIRYENEEAVDDSQLPKDRFSAERLKGVDSTLKIQPAELGDSAVYLCASSPTAPYGYTFGSGTRLTVV.

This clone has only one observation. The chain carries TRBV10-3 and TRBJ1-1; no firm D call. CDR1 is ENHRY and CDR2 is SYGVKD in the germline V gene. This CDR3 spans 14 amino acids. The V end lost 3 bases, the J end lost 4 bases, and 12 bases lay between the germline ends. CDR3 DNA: TGTGCCATCAGTGAACAGACGACCGGCACTGAAGCTTTCTTT. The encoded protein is CAISEQTTGTEAFF.

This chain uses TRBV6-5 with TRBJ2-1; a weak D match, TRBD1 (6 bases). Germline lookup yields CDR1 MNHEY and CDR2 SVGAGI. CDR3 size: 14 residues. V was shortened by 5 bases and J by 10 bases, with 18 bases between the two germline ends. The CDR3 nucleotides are TGTGCCAGCAGTACAACGACAGGATTGGGAGAGCAGTTCTTC. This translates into CASSTTTGLGEQFF.

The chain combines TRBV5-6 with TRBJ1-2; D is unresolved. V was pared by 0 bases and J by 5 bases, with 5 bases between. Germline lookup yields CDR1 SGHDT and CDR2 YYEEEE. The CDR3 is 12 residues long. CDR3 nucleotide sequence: TGTGCCAGCAGCTTGGCGGGTTATGGCTACACCTTC. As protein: CASSLAGYGYTF.

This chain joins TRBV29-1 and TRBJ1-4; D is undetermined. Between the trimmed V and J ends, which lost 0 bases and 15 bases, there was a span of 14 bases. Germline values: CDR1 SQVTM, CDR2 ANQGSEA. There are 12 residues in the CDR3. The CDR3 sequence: CSVEDDGQKVFF. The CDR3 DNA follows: TGCAGCGTTGAAGATGATGGGCAGAAGGTGTTTTTT. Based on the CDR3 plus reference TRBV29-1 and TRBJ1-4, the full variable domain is SAVISQKPSRDICQRGTSLTIQCQVDSQVTMMFWYRQQPGQSLTLIATANQGSEATYESGFVIDKFPISRPNLTFSTLTVSNMSPEDSSIYLCSVEDDGQKVFFGSGTQLSVL.

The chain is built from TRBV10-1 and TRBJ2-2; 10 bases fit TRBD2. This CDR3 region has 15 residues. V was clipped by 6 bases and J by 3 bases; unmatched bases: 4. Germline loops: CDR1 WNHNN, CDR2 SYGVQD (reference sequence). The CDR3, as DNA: TGCGCCAGCAGCCTAAGCGGGAGGGACACCGGGGAGCTGTTTTTT. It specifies CASSLSGRDTGELFF.

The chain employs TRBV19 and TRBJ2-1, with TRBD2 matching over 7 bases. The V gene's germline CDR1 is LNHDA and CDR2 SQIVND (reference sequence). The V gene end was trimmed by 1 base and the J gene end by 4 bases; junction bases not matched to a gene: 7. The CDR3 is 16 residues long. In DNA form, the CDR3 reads TGTGCCAGTAGTATAGGGTCAGGGAGGGTATACAATGAGCAGTTCTTC. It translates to CASSIGSGRVYNEQFF.

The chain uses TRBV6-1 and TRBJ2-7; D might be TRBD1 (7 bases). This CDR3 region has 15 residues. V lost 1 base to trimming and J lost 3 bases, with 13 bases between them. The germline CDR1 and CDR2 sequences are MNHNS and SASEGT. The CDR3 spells CASSEGGQGGYEQYF. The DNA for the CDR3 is TGTGCCAGCAGTGAAGGTGGGCAGGGGGGCTACGAGCAGTACTTC.

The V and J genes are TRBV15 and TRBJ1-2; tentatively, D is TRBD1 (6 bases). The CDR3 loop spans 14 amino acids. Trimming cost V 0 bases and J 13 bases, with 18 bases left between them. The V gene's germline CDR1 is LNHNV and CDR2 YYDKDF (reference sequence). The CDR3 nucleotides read TGTGCCACCAGCAGAGAGAGGGGGGGCGTGTCGCTCACCTTC. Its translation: CATSRERGGVSLTF.

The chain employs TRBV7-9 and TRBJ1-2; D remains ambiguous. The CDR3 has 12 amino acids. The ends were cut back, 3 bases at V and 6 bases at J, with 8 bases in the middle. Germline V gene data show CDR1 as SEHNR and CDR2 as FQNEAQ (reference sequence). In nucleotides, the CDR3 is TGTGCCAGCAGCTTGTCGGTTGATGGCTACACCTTC. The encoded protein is CASSLSVDGYTF.

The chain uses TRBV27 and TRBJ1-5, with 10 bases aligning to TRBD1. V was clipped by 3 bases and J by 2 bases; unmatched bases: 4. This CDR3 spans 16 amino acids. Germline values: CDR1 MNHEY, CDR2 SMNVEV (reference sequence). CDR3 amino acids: CASSFYGTGGNQPQHF. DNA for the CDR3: TGTGCCAGCAGTTTCTACGGGACAGGGGGCAATCAGCCCCAGCATTTT.